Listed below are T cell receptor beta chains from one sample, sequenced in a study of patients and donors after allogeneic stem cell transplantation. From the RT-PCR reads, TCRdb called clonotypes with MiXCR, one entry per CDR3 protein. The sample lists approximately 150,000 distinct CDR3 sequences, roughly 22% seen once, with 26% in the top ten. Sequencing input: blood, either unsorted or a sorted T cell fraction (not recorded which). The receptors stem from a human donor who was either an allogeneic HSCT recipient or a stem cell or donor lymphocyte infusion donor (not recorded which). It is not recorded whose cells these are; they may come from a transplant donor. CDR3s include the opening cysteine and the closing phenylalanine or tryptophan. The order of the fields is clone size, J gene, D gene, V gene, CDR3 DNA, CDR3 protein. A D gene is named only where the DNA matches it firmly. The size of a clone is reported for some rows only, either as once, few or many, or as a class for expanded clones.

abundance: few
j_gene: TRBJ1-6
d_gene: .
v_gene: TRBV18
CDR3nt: TGTGCCAGCTCACCTTCCACGGGAGATTCCGGTAGGAATTCACCCCTCCACTTT
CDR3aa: CASSPSTGDSGRNSPLHF

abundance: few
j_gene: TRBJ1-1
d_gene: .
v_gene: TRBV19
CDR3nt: TGTGCCAGTAGTATAATCGGTTGGGGGCCGGAAGCTTTCTTT
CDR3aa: CASSIIGWGPEAFF

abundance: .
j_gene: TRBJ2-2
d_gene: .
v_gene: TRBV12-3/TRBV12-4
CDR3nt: TGTGCCAGCAGTTTCCTTTCCGGGGAGCTGTTTTTT
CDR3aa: CASSFLSGELFF

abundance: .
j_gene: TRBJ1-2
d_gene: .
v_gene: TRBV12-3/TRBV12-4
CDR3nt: TGTGCCAGCAGTTTAGTGGAATCCGCTAACTATGGCTACACCTTC
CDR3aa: CASSLVESANYGYTF

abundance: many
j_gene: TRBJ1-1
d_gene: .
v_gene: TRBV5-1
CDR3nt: TGCGCCAGCAGCTTGGGTGGTCTGGGCACTGAAGCTTTCTTT
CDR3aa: CASSLGGLGTEAFF

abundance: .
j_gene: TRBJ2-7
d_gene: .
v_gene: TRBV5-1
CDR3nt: TGCGCCAGCAGCTTGGTCCCCTACGAGCAGTACTTC
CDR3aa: CASSLVPYEQYF

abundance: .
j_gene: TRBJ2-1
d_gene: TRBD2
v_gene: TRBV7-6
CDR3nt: TGTGCCAGCACCTTCACTAGCGGGGGGTACAATGAGCAGTTCTTC
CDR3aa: CASTFTSGGYNEQFF

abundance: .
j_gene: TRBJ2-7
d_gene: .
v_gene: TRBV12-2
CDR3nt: TGTGCAAGCTACAGGGACGACGAGCAGTACTTC
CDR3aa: CASYRDDEQYF

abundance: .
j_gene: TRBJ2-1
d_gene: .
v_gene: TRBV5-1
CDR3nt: TGCGCCAGCAGCTTGGTTGAGGGGAACAATGAGCAGTTCTTC
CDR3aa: CASSLVEGNNEQFF

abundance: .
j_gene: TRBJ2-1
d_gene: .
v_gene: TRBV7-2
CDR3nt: TGTGCCAGCAGCTTGAGCCCGGCAGCGCTTTCCTACAATGAGCAGTTCTTC
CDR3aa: CASSLSPAALSYNEQFF

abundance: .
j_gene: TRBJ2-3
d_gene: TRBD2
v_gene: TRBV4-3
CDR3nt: TGCGCCAGCAGCCAAGTGGGGACTAACACAGATACGCAGTATTTT
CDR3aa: CASSQVGTNTDTQYF

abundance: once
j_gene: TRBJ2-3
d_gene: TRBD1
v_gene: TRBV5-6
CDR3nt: TGTGCCAGCAGCGCAGGACAGGGGTCTTTGCGTGGGACAGATACGCAGTATTTT
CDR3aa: CASSAGQGSLRGTDTQYF

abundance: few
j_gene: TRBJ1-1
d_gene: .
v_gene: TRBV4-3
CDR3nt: TGCGCCAGCAGCCCGGGATCAGGCACTGAAGCTTTCTTT
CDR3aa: CASSPGSGTEAFF

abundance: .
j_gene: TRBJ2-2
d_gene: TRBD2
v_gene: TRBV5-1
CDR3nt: TGCGCCAGCAGCTTCCCCGGGACTAGTCCCACCGGGGAGCTGTTTTTT
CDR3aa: CASSFPGTSPTGELFF

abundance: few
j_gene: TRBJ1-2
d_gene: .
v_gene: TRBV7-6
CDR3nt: TGTGCCAGCAGCCCGCCCGGACGGAACTATGGCTACACCTTC
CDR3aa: CASSPPGRNYGYTF

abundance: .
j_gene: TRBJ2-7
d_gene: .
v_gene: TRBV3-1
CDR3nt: TGTGCCAGCAGCCAAGCCGAGTACGAGCAGTACTTC
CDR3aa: CASSQAEYEQYF

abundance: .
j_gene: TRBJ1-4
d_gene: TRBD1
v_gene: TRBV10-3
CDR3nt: TGTGCCATCAGTGAGTCGACAGGGGGCGATGAAAAACTGTTTTTT
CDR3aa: CAISESTGGDEKLFF

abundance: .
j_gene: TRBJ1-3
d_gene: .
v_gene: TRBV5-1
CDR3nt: TGCGCCAGCAGCTTGTCGGGGACGCCCTCTGGAAACACCATATATTTT
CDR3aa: CASSLSGTPSGNTIYF

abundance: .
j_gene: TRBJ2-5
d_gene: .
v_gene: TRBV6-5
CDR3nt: TGTGCCAGCAGTGAGATTGAGGGGGGAGAGACCCAGTACTTC
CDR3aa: CASSEIEGGETQYF

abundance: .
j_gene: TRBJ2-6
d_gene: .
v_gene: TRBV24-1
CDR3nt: TGTGCCACCAGTGATTGGAGGTACGACTCTGGGGCCAACGTCCTGACTTTC
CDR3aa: CATSDWRYDSGANVLTF

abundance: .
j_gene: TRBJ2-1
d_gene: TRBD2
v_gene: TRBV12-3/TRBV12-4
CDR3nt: TGTGCCAGCAGTTTCCTAGCGGGAGTTCACAATGAGCAGTTCTTC
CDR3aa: CASSFLAGVHNEQFF

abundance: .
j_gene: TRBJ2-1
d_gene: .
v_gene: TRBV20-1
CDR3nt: TGCAGTGCTGTACGGGGGTCCTCCCCCTACAATGAGCAGTTCTTC
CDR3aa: CSAVRGSSPYNEQFF

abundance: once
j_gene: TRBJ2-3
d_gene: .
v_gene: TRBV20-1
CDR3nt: TGCAGTGCTGAGAGTGGCACAGATACGCAGTATTTT
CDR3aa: CSAESGTDTQYF

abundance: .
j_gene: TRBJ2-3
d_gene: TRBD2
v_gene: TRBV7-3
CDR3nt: TGTGCCAGCAGCTTAACTAGCGGGAGGTCAGATACGCAGTATTTT
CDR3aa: CASSLTSGRSDTQYF

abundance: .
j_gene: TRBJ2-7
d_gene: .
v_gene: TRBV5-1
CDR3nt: TGCGCCAGCAGCTTGGTAGCTAGCGCCACGACCTACGAGCAGTACTTC
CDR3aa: CASSLVASATTYEQYF

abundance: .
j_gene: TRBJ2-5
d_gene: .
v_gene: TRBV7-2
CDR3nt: TGTGCCAGCAGCCACCCCCTACCGGAGAGCGCCCAGTACTTC
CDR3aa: CASSHPLPESAQYF

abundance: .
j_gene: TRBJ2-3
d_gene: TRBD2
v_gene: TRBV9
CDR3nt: TGTGCCAGCAGCACCCGACTAGCTCACGAAACGCAGTATTTT
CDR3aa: CASSTRLAHETQYF

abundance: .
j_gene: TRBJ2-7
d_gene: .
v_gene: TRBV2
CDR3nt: TGTGCCAGCAGGCAAACAGGCTACGAGCAGTACTTC
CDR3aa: CASRQTGYEQYF

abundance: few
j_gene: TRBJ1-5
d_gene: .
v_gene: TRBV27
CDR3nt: TGTGCCAGCAGTTTCTTGGGCTTTCAGCCCCAGCATTTT
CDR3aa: CASSFLGFQPQHF

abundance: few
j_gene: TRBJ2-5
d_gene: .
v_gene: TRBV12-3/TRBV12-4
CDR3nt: TGTGCCAGCGGGGAGACAGCCCGAAATTTAGAGTCCCAGTACTTC
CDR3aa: CASGETARNLESQYF

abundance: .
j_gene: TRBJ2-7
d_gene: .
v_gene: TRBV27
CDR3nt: TGTGCCAGCAGTTCCGGACCCTCCTACGAGCAGTACTTC
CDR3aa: CASSSGPSYEQYF

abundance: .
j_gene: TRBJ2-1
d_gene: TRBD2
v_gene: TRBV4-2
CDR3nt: TGTGCCAGCAGCGGGGGGGACGGGAGGGCCTACAATGAGCAGTTCTTC
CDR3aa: CASSGGDGRAYNEQFF

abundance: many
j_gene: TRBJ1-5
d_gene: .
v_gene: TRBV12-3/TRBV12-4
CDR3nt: TGTGCCAGCAGTTTAGGAGGGGTCGAGCAGCCCCAGCATTTT
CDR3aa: CASSLGGVEQPQHF

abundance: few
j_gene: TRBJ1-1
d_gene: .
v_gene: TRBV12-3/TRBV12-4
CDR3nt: TGTGCCAGCAGTTTCGGCCCCGGCGTGACTGAAGCTTTCTTT
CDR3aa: CASSFGPGVTEAFF

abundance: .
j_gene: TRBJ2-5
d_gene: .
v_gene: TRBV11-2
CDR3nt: TGTGCCAGCAGCTCCTTATTGGTAGAGACCCAGTACTTC
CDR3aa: CASSSLLVETQYF

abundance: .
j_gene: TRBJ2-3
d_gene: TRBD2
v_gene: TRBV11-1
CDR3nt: TGTGCCAGCACCCGGGACTACCCGAACTCGGGCACAGATACGCAGTATTTT
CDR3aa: CASTRDYPNSGTDTQYF

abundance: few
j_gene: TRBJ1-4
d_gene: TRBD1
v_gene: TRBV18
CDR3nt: TGTGCCAGCTCGATCGGGACAGGCGGTGAAAAACTGTTTTTT
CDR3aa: CASSIGTGGEKLFF

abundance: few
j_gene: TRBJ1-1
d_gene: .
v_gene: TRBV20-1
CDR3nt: TGCAGTGCTAGAGTTCCACAGGGAGGAACTGAAGCTTTCTTT
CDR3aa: CSARVPQGGTEAFF

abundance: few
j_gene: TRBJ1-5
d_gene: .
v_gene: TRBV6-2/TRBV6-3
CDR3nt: TGTGCCAGCGACCAGACTCCGGGAGGCAATCAGCCCCAGCATTTT
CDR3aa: CASDQTPGGNQPQHF

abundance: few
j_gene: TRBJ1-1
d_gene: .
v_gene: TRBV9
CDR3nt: TGTGCCAGCAGCCTAACCAACCATCCCAACACTGAAGCTTTCTTT
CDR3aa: CASSLTNHPNTEAFF

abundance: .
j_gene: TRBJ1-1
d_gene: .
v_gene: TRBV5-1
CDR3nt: TGCGCCAGCAAGGGGGGTGATGAAGCTTTCTTT
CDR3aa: CASKGGDEAFF

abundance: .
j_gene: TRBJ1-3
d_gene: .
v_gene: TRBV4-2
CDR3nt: TGTGCCAGCAGCCAAGCTAGCCAAAGCTCTGGAAACACCATATATTTT
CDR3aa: CASSQASQSSGNTIYF

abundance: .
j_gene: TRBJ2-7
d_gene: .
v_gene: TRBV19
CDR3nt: TGTGCCAGTAGGTCGGGATCCTCCTACGAGCAGTACTTC
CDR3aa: CASRSGSSYEQYF

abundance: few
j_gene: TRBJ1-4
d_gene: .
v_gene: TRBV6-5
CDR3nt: TGTGCCAGCAGTTACGACATAGGTGAAAAACTGTTTTTT
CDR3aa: CASSYDIGEKLFF

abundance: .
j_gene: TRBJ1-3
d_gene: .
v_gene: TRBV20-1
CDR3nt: TGCAGTGCTAGTTGGGGAAACACCATATATTTT
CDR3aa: CSASWGNTIYF

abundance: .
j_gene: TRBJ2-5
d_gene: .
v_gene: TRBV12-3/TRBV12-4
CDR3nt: TGTGCCAGCAGCCCGATCAACAAGGAAGAGACCCAGTACTTC
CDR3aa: CASSPINKEETQYF

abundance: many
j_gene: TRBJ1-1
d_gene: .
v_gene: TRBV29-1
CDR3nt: TGCAGCGTTGAAGCAGGGTGGAACACTGAAGCTTTCTTT
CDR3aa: CSVEAGWNTEAFF

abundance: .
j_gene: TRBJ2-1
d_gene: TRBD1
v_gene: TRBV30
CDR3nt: TGTGCCTGGAGTACCGGGACAGAGATGTACAATGAGCAGTTCTTC
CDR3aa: CAWSTGTEMYNEQFF

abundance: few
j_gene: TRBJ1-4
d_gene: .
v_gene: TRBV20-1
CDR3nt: TGCAGTGCTACTAGACCTAATGAAAAACTGTTTTTT
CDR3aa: CSATRPNEKLFF

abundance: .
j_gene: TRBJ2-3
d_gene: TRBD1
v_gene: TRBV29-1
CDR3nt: TGCAGCGTTGAAGATCGACAGGGGTGGTTTGATACGCAGTATTTT
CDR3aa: CSVEDRQGWFDTQYF

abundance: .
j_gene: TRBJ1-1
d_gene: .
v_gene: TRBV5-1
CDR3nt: TGCGCCAGCAGCATCTCGGGGAACACTGAAGCTTTCTTT
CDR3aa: CASSISGNTEAFF

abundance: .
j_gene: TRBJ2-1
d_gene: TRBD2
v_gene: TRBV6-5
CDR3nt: TGTGCCAGCAGTTGGGCCGTGCGGGAGGGGAATGAGCAGTTCTTC
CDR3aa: CASSWAVREGNEQFF

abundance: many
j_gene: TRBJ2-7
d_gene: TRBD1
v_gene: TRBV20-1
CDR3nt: TGCAGTGCTGTCCCCTATACAGGGGTTGACGAGCAGTACTTC
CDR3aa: CSAVPYTGVDEQYF

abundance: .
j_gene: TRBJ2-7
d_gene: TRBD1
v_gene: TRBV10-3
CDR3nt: TGTGCCATCAGGGTCCAGGGGGCGATATACGAGCAGTACTTC
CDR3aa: CAIRVQGAIYEQYF

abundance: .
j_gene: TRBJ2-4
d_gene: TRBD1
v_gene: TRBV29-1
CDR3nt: TGCAGCGTCAGGGGACAGAACCCAGCCAAAAACATTCAGTACTTC
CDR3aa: CSVRGQNPAKNIQYF

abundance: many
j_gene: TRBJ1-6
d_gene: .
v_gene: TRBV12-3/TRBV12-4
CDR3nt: TGTGCCAGCAGCTCACACCTAGGGAATTCACCCCTCCACTTT
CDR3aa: CASSSHLGNSPLHF

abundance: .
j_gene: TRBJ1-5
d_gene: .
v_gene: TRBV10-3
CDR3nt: TGTGCCATCAGTGACCAGAAAGGACGGTATGGTCAGCCCCAGCATTTT
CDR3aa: CAISDQKGRYGQPQHF